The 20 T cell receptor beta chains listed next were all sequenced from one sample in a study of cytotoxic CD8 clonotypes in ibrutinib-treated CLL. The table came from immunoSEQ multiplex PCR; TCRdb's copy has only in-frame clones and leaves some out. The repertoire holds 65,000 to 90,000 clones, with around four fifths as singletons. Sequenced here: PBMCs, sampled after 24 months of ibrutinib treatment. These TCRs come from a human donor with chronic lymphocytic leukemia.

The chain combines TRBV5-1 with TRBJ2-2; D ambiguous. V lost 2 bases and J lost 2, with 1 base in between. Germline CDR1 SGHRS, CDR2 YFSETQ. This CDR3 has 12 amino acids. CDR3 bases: TGCGCCAGCAGCTTAAACACCGGGGAGCTGTTTTTT. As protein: CASSLNTGELFF.

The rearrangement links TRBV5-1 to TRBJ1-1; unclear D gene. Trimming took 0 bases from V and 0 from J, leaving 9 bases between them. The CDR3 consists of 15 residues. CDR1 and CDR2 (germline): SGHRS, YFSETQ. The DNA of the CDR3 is TGCGCCAGCAGCTTGGGTGCCAGAGTGAACACTGAAGCTTTCTTT. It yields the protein CASSLGARVNTEAFF.

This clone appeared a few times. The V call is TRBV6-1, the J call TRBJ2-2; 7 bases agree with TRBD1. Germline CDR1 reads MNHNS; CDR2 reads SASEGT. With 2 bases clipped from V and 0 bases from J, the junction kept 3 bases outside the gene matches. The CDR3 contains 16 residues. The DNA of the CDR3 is TGTGCCAGCAGTGAAAGAGGGGGCGCGAACACCGGGGAGCTGTTTTTT. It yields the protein CASSERGGANTGELFF.

CDR3 sequence reads: CASGPIQGARNTGELFF. As DNA, the CDR3 is TGTGCCAGCGGACCGATACAGGGGGCCAGGAACACCGGGGAGCTGTTTTTT. The chain has TRBV27 and TRBJ2-2; TRBD1 matches at 9 bases. This CDR3 is built from 17 residues. The junction had 11 bases not matched to a gene; V was cut back by 8 bases and J by 1 base. Germline CDR1 and CDR2: MNHEY and SMNVEV (reference sequence).

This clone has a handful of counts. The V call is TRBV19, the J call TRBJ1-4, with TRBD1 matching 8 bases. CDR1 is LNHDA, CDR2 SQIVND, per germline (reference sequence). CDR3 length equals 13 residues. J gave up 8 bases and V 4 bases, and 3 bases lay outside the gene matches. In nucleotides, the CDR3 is TGTGCCAGTAGTAGGACAGGGTCCGAAAAACTGTTTTTT. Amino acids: CASSRTGSEKLFF.

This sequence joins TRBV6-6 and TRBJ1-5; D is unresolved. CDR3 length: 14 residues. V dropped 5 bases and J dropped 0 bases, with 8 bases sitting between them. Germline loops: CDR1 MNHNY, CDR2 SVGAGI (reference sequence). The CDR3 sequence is CASSKTDSNQPQHF. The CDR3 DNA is TGTGCCAGCAGTAAAACAGATAGCAATCAGCCCCAGCATTTT.

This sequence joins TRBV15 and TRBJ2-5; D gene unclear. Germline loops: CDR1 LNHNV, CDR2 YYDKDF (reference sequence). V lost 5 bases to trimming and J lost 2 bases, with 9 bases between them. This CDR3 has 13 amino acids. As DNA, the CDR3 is TGTGCCACCAGCCGTTTGTTTCAAGAGACCCAGTACTTC. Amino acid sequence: CATSRLFQETQYF.

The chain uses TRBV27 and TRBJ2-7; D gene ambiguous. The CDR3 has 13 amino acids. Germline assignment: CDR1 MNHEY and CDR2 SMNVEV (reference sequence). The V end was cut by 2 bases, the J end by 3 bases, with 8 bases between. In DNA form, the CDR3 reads TGTGCCAGCAGTTTAAAGTTTTTCTACGAGCAGTACTTC. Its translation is CASSLKFFYEQYF.

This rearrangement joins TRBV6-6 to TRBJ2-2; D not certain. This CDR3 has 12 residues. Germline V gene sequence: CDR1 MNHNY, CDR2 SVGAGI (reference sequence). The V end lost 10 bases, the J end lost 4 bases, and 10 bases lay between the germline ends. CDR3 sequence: CATRWGTGELFF. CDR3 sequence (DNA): TGTGCCACCAGATGGGGCACCGGGGAGCTGTTTTTT.

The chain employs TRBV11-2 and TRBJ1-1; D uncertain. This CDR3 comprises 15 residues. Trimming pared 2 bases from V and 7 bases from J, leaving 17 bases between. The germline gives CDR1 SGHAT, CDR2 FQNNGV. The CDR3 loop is CASSLTRDGWSEAFF. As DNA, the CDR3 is TGTGCCAGCAGCTTAACTCGCGATGGTTGGAGTGAAGCTTTCTTT.

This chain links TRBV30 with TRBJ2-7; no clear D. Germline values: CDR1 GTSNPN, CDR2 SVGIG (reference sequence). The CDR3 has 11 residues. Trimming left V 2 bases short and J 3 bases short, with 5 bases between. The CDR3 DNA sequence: TGTGCCTGGAGTTCGGTCTACGAGCAGTACTTC. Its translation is CAWSSVYEQYF.

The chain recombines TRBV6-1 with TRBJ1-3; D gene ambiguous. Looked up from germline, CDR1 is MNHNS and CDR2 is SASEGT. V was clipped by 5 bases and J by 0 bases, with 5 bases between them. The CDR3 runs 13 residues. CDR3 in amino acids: CASSTTSGNTIYF. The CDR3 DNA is TGTGCCAGCAGTACAACCTCTGGAAACACCATATATTTT.

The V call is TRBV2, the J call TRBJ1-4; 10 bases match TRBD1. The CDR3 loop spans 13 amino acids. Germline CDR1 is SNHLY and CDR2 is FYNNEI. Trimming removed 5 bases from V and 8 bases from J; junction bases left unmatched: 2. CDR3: CASSRQGAEKLFF. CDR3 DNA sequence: TGTGCCAGCAGTCGACAGGGGGCCGAAAAACTGTTTTTT.

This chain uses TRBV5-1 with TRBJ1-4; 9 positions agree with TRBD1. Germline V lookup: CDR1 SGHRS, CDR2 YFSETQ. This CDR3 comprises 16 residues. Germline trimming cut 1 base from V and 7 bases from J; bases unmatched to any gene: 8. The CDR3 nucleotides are TGCGCCAGCAGCTTGTGGAAAGGGACAGGGAGTGAAAAACTGTTTTTT. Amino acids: CASSLWKGTGSEKLFF.

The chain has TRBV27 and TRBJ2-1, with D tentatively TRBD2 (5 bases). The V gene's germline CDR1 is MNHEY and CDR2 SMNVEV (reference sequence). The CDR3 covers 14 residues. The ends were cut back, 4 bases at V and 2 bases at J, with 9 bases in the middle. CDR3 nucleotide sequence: TGTGCCAGCAGTTCTTACGGGACCTACAATGAGCAGTTCTTC. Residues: CASSSYGTYNEQFF.

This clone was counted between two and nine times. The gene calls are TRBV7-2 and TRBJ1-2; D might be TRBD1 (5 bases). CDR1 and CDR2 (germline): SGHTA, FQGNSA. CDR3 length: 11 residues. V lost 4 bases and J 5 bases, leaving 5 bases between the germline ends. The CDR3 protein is CASSSGYGYTF. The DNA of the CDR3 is TGTGCCAGCAGCTCAGGGTATGGCTACACCTTC.

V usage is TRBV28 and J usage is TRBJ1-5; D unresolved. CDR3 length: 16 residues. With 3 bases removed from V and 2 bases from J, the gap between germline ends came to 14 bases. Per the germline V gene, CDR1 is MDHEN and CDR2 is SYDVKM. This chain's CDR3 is CASSFQTTLGNQPQHF. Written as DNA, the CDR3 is TGTGCCAGCAGTTTTCAGACAACCTTGGGCAATCAGCCCCAGCATTTT.

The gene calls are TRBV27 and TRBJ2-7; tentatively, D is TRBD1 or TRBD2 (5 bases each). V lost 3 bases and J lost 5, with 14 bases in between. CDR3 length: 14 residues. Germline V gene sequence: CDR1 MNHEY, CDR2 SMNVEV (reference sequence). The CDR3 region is CASSFWGRKDEQYF. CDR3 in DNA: TGTGCCAGCAGTTTCTGGGGGAGAAAGGACGAGCAGTACTTC.

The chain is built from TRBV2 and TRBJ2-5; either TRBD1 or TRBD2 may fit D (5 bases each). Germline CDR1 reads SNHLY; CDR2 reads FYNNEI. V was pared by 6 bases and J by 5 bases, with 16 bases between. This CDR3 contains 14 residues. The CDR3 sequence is CASRAWDVWETQYF. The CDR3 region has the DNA TGTGCCAGCAGGGCATGGGACGTATGGGAGACCCAGTACTTC.

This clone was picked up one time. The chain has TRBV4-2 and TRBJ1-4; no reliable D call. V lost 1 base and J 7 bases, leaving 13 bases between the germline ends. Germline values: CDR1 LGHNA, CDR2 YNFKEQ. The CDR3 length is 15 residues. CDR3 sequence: CASSQVRGSGEKLFF. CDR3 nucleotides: TGTGCCAGCAGCCAAGTACGGGGTTCTGGTGAAAAACTGTTTTTT.